The 27 T cell receptor beta chains below come from one sample, sequenced in a study of CD8 T cells in ankylosing spondylitis. TCRdb reprocessed the 5' RACE reads with MiXCR, giving one entry per CDR3 protein. The sample records 250,000 to 400,000 distinct CDR3 sequences, 11% being singletons. Sequenced: blood, either unsorted or a sorted T cell fraction (not recorded which). These receptors were obtained from a female donor with ankylosing spondylitis or in good health (not recorded which).

This clonotype occurred many times. The chain is built from TRBV20-1 and TRBJ2-1; 9 nucleotides agree with TRBD2. The trim removed 4 bases at V and 10 bases at J, leaving 11 bases unmatched. Germline-derived CDR1 and CDR2 are DFQATT and SNEGSKA (reference sequence). This CDR3 contains 14 residues. CDR3 nucleotide sequence: TGCAGTGCTAAAGGACTAGCGCGCCTGGTCGAGCAGTTCTTC. Translating gives CSAKGLARLVEQFF.

This clonotype was counted at least ten times. The chain recombines TRBV12-3 or TRBV12-4 with TRBJ2-1; a possible D gene is TRBD2 (6 bases). The CDR3 sequence is 17 residues long. Trimming removed 0 bases from V and 2 bases from J, with 14 bases in between. The CDR3 DNA reads TGTGCCAGCAGTTTAGCCGGGACTCTTCCTCCCTACAATGAGCAGTTCTTC. Protein: CASSLAGTLPPYNEQFF.

Of note for this clonotype: Just one base apart from a much larger clone, this may be a read error. The chain recombines TRBV20-1 with TRBJ1-5; D is ambiguous. Germline V CDR1 and CDR2: DFQATT, SNEGSKA (reference sequence). CDR3 size: 13 residues. The CDR3 DNA follows: TGCAGTGCTAGTTCTTATAGCAATCATCCCCAGCATTTT. Its protein product is CSASSYSNHPQHF.

At least ten counts were recorded for this clonotype. The chain has TRBV27 and TRBJ2-5; D is undetermined. From germline, CDR1 is MNHEY and CDR2 SMNVEV (reference sequence). This CDR3 has 12 residues. V dropped 3 bases and J dropped 0 bases, with 2 bases sitting between them. CDR3 loop: CASSFYQETQYF. The CDR3 DNA reads TGTGCCAGCAGTTTCTACCAAGAGACCCAGTACTTC.

This chain joins TRBV7-8 and TRBJ1-2; D may be TRBD1 (5 bases). Germline CDR1 SGHVS, CDR2 FQNEAQ. The CDR3 contains 17 residues. The V gene lost 5 bases and the J gene lost 2 bases, with 21 bases spanning the gap. Written as DNA, the CDR3 is TGTGCCAGCAGCCCACGACCAGGGTTACGGTGGAACTATGGCTACACCTTC. It is translated as CASSPRPGLRWNYGYTF. Variable domain in full (rest from reference TRBV7-8 and TRBJ1-2): GAGVSQSPRYKVAKRGQDVALRCDPISGHVSLFWYQQALGQGPEFLTYFQNEAQLDKSGLPSDRFFAERPEGSVSTLKIQRTQQEDSAVYLCASSPRPGLRWNYGYTFGSGTRLTVV.

The sample holds a few counts of this clonotype. This chain joins TRBV18 and TRBJ2-3; D is uncertain. V lost 3 bases and J 5 bases, leaving 9 bases between the germline ends. The V gene's germline CDR1 is KGHSH and CDR2 LQKENI. This CDR3 comprises 13 residues. CDR3 sequence (DNA): TGTGCCAGCTCACCTGGACGAAGAGATACGCAGTATTTT. This translates into CASSPGRRDTQYF.

There are a few counts of this clonotype. The chain is built from TRBV10-3 and TRBJ2-3; 7 nucleotides line up with TRBD1. The CDR3 is 15 residues long. The V segment lost 0 bases and the J segment 8 bases; nucleotides outside the gene matches: 8. Germline V gene lookup returns CDR1 ENHRY and CDR2 SYGVKD. CDR3 amino acids: CAISESTGMRATQYF. Written as DNA, the CDR3 is TGTGCCATCAGTGAGTCGACAGGGATGAGAGCTACGCAGTATTTT.

This clonotype was counted ten times or more. The chain recombines TRBV29-1 with TRBJ1-2; possibly TRBD1 for D (5 bases). Germline CDR1 and CDR2: SQVTM and ANQGSEA. V lost 6 bases to trimming and J lost 3 bases, with 20 bases between them. The CDR3 is 15 residues long. The CDR3: CSVRYDSHPHYGYTF. Written as DNA, the CDR3 is TGCAGCGTGAGATATGACAGCCACCCTCACTATGGCTACACCTTC.

As concerns this clonotype: An end of the junction differs from the germline gene, which may be a read error. The chain carries TRBV20-1 and TRBJ2-2; a possible D gene is TRBD2 (5 bases). The CDR3 has 13 amino acids. Per germline, CDR1 DFQATT and CDR2 SNEGSKA (reference sequence). The CDR3 reads CSAIREVVGEPFF. CDR3 in DNA: TGCAGTGCTATTCGGGAAGTGGTCGGGGAGCCGTTTTTT.

Ten or more counts support this clonotype. The J gene is TRBJ2-1, the V gene TRBV20-1, with D maybe TRBD2 (6 bases). Germline V CDR1 and CDR2: DFQATT, SNEGSKA (reference sequence). The V and J ends lost 4 bases and 6 bases respectively, with 13 bases between them. The CDR3 contains 13 residues. Here the CDR3 DNA reads TGCAGTGCTACCAGGACTAAGGGCAATGAGCAGTTCTTC. Translation: CSATRTKGNEQFF.

A word on this clonotype: A much larger clone lies a single base off, so this may be a read error. This chain links TRBV10-2 with TRBJ1-5, with a tentative D call TRBD1 (6 bases). The CDR3 covers 14 residues. Germline values: CDR1 WSHSY, CDR2 SAAADI. The CDR3 reads CARSESRGLEPQHF. The CDR3 coding sequence is TGCGCCAGAAGTGAGTCTAGGGGGTTAGAGCCCCAGCATTTT.

This clonotype has just a few counts. J is TRBJ2-1 and V is TRBV7-2; TRBD1 might be the D (7 bases). The V and J ends lost 2 bases and 8 bases respectively, with 19 bases between them. The CDR3 is 16 residues long. Germline V gives CDR1 SGHTA, CDR2 FQGNSA. The chain's CDR3 is CASSLPARGGGHEQFF. The CDR3 DNA is TGTGCCAGCAGCTTACCAGCCAGAGGAGGGGGCCATGAGCAGTTCTTC.

This clonotype was found a few times. The rearrangement uses TRBV7-9 and TRBJ2-7, with D unresolved. The V end lost 5 bases, the J end lost 4 bases, and 15 bases lay between the germline ends. CDR3 length equals 14 residues. From germline, CDR1 is SEHNR and CDR2 FQNEAQ (reference sequence). The CDR3 nucleotides read TGTGCCAGCAGCCTAGGGATAGACGCTTACGAGCAGTACTTC. Protein: CASSLGIDAYEQYF.

The genes are TRBV12-3 or TRBV12-4 and TRBJ2-7; D is possibly TRBD1 (5 bases). The V and J ends lost 3 bases and 5 bases respectively, with 14 bases between them. This CDR3 region has 14 residues. The CDR3 reads CASSFGRALDEQYF. Here the CDR3 DNA reads TGTGCCAGCAGTTTTGGCAGGGCCCTTGACGAGCAGTACTTC.

In this sample, this clonotype turned up many times. The J gene is TRBJ2-3, the V gene TRBV5-1; no clear D. The CDR3 sequence is 13 residues long. The V gene's germline CDR1 is SGHRS and CDR2 YFSETQ. Trimming pared 4 bases from V and 0 bases from J, leaving 6 bases between. The CDR3 region has the DNA TGCGCCAGCAGCCAATCTAGCACAGATACGCAGTATTTT. Amino acids: CASSQSSTDTQYF.

The rearrangement joins TRBV27 to TRBJ2-1; 8 nucleotides line up with TRBD1. The CDR3 is 16 residues long. The V gene end was trimmed by 6 bases and the J gene end by 7 bases; junction bases not matched to a gene: 14. The V gene's germline CDR1 is MNHEY and CDR2 SMNVEV (reference sequence). The CDR3 coding sequence is TGTGCCAGCAGCTCCTTTCCGGGACAGGTTTGGAATGAGCAGTTCTTC. Its translation is CASSSFPGQVWNEQFF.

V usage is TRBV27 and J usage is TRBJ2-1; tentative D call: TRBD2 (6 bases). This CDR3 contains 15 residues. Trimming removed 4 bases at V and 3 bases at J, with 13 bases between. Per the germline V gene, CDR1 is MNHEY and CDR2 is SMNVEV (reference sequence). CDR3 region: CASSYARTNYNEQFF. The CDR3 nucleotides are TGTGCCAGCAGTTACGCTCGGACTAACTACAATGAGCAGTTCTTC.

The chain has TRBV7-8 and TRBJ1-4; D possibly corresponds to TRBD1 (5 bases). Trimming cost V 5 bases and J 6 bases, with 10 bases left between them. The germline CDR1 and CDR2 sequences are SGHVS and FQNEAQ. This CDR3 region has 13 residues. CDR3 loop: CASSTGVYEKLFF. The DNA for the CDR3 is TGTGCCAGCAGCACGGGGGTTTATGAAAAACTGTTTTTT.

This clonotype was recorded a few times. The V and J genes are TRBV7-8 and TRBJ1-1, with TRBD1 matching over 10 bases. The CDR3 loop spans 15 amino acids. The germline gives CDR1 SGHVS, CDR2 FQNEAQ. After removal of 5 bases from V and 7 bases from J, the junction contained 10 bases not matched to a gene. The CDR3 sequence is CASSTRTGGPGEAFF. The CDR3 DNA sequence: TGTGCCAGCAGCACCCGGACAGGGGGGCCGGGTGAAGCTTTCTTT.

This clonotype was counted many times. The CDR3 here is CASSYQGTSTDTQYF. The CDR3 DNA is TGTGCCAGCAGTTACCAAGGGACTAGCACAGATACGCAGTATTTT. The rearrangement uses TRBV6-5 and TRBJ2-3, with D possibly TRBD2 on 6 matching bases. V was clipped by 2 bases and J by 0 bases, with 9 bases between them. Germline loops: CDR1 MNHEY, CDR2 SVGAGI. The CDR3 length is 15 residues.

The table lists this clonotype with many counts. The V call is TRBV20-1, the J call TRBJ2-7; weak D call: TRBD1 (6 bases). The germline V gene encodes CDR1 DFQATT and CDR2 SNEGSKA (reference sequence). The CDR3 consists of 13 residues. Trimming removed 1 base at V and 2 bases at J, with 9 bases between. CDR3 sequence: CSARVTGPYEQYF. In nucleotides, the CDR3 is TGCAGTGCTAGAGTCACAGGGCCCTACGAGCAGTACTTC.

This clonotype was counted ten times or more. The chain combines TRBV7-9 with TRBJ1-2; D not certain. The V end lost 5 bases, the J end lost 4 bases, and 11 bases lay between the germline ends. CDR1 and CDR2 from the germline V gene are SEHNR and FQNEAQ (reference sequence). This CDR3 has 13 residues. Here the CDR3 reads CASSPPNPYGYTF. The CDR3 nucleotides read TGTGCCAGCAGCCCGCCTAACCCCTATGGCTACACCTTC.

This clonotype was counted only a few times. CDR3 residues: CASSQGFRASGTDTQYF. DNA for the CDR3: TGTGCCAGCAGCCAAGGTTTCCGGGCCTCGGGTACAGATACGCAGTATTTT. The V and J genes are TRBV3-1 and TRBJ2-3; D uncertain. V was pared by 1 base and J by 3 bases, with 17 bases between. The CDR3 extends over 17 amino acids. Germline values: CDR1 LGHDT, CDR2 YNNKEL (reference sequence).

This clonotype was counted at least ten times. The chain joins TRBV6-5 to TRBJ2-1, with 11 bases aligning to TRBD2. This CDR3 comprises 17 residues. Germline values: CDR1 MNHEY, CDR2 SVGAGI. V lost 1 base to trimming and J lost 5 bases; unmatched junction nucleotides: 7. The CDR3 sequence is CASSYLAGTSGHNEQFF. The CDR3 nucleotides are TGTGCCAGCAGTTACTTGGCCGGGACTAGCGGCCACAATGAGCAGTTCTTC.

A single count supports this clonotype. A single base separates this from a much larger clone, so it may be a read error. This chain joins TRBV29-1 and TRBJ1-4; D possibly corresponds to TRBD1 (5 bases). Between the trimmed V and J ends, which lost 3 bases and 11 bases, there was a span of 16 bases. The CDR3 consists of 13 residues. Germline V lookup: CDR1 SQVTM, CDR2 ANQGSEA. CDR3 sequence: CSVEAGLGDKLFF. The CDR3 DNA is TGCAGCGTTGAGGCAGGGTTGGGTGACAAACTGTTTTTT.

This clonotype was seen repeatedly, ten times or more. The genes are TRBV20-1 and TRBJ2-1; a weak D match, TRBD1 (7 bases). Germline CDR1 reads DFQATT; CDR2 reads SNEGSKA (reference sequence). V was clipped by 0 bases and J by 1 base, with 13 bases between them. This CDR3 spans 16 amino acids. The CDR3 protein is CSARDGGTESYNEQFF. CDR3 sequence (DNA): TGCAGTGCTAGAGATGGCGGGACAGAGTCCTACAATGAGCAGTTCTTC.

The gene calls are TRBV20-1 and TRBJ2-7; no definite D call. Per germline, CDR1 DFQATT and CDR2 SNEGSKA (reference sequence). V gave up 4 bases and J gave up 3 bases, with 25 bases separating them. This CDR3 is 17 amino acids long. CDR3 in DNA: TGCAGTGCTACATCCCATAGTCCAAAAGGCGCTAGCTACGAGCAGTACTTC. Amino acid sequence: CSATSHSPKGASYEQYF.